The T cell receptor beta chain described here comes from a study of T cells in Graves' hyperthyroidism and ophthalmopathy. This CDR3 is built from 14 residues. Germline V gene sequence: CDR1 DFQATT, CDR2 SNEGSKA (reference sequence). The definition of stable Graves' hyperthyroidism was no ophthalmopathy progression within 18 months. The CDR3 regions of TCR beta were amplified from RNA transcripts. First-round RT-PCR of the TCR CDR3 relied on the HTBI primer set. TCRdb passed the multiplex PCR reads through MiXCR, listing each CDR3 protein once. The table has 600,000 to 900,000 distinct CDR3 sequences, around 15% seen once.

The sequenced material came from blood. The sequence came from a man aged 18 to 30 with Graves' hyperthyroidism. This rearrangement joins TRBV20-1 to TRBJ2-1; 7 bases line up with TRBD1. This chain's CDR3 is CTPQGDGIYNEQFF. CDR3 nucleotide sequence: TGCACCCCTCAGGGGGACGGGATCTACAATGAGCAGTTCTTC.